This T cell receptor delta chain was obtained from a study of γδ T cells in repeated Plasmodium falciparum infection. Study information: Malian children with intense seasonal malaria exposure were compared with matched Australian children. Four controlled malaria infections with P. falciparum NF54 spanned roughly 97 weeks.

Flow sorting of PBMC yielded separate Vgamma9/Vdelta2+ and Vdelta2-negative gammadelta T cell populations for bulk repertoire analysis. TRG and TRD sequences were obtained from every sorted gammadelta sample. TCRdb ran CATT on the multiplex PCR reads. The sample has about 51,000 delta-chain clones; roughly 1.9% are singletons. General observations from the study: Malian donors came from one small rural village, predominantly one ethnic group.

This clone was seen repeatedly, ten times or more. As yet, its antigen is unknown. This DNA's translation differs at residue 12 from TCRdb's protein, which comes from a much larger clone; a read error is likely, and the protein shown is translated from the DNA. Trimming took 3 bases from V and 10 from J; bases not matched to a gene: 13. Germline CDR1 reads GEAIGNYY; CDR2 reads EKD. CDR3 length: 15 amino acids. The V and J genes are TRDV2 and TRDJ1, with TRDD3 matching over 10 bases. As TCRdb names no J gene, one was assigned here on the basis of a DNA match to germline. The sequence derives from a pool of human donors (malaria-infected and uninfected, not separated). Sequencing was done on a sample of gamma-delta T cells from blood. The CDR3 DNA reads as TGTGCCTGTGACGGGCTGGGGGATAGAGAAAACAGACTCATCTTT. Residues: CACDGLGDRENRLIF.